One sample yielded the 21 T cell receptor beta chains listed below, sequenced in a study of graft-versus-host responses after intestinal transplantation. No cognate antigen is known for these TCRs. Clones were sequenced by immunoSEQ multiplex PCR, and TCRdb holds only the in-frame ones, with some missing. This sample has 140,000 or so clones; about nine tenths occur once, and the top ten carry about 0.18%. The sample in question was unstimulated CD4+ T cells sorted from spleen or lymph node cells, obtained before intestinal transplant. The receptors come from a human donor who received an intestinal transplant.

The chain employs TRBV19 and TRBJ2-1; maybe TRBD2 (5 bases). Trimming left V 3 bases short and J 6 bases short, with 15 bases between. Germline CDR1 is LNHDA and CDR2 is SQIVND (reference sequence). CDR3 size: 15 residues. The CDR3 here is CASSIRISGLNEQFF. The CDR3 DNA sequence: TGTGCCAGTAGTATCCGGATAAGCGGCCTCAATGAGCAGTTCTTC.

The J gene is TRBJ2-7, the V gene TRBV6-6; D might be TRBD2 (6 bases). Germline CDR1 MNHNY, CDR2 SVGAGI (reference sequence). CDR3 size: 14 residues. Trimming removed 0 bases at V and 5 bases at J, with 11 bases between. CDR3 nucleotides: TGTGCCAGCAGTTACTCCGGAGGGGCCCACGAGCAGTACTTC. Translation: CASSYSGGAHEQYF.

This rearrangement joins TRBV6-4 to TRBJ2-1; D is unresolved. V was trimmed by 0 bases and J by 7 bases, leaving 4 bases between them. There are 12 residues in the CDR3. Per the germline V gene, CDR1 is MRHNA and CDR2 is SNTAGT. This CDR3 is CASSDSGNEQFF. CDR3 DNA sequence: TGTGCCAGCAGTGACTCTGGGAATGAGCAGTTCTTC.

This clone has only a few counts. The V call is TRBV19, the J call TRBJ2-3; D may be TRBD1 or TRBD2 (5 bases each). Germline V gene sequence: CDR1 LNHDA, CDR2 SQIVND (reference sequence). The CDR3 covers 13 residues. Trimming removed 5 bases from V and 2 bases from J, with 8 bases in between. CDR3 nucleotide sequence: TGTGCCAGTAGTGAGGGGTCCACAGATACGCAGTATTTT. The encoded protein is CASSEGSTDTQYF.

CDR3: CASSPYWGGRGEKLFF. Written as DNA, the CDR3 is TGTGCCAGTAGTCCCTACTGGGGGGGCCGAGGTGAAAAACTGTTTTTT. The chain uses TRBV19 and TRBJ1-4; D perhaps matches TRBD1 (6 bases). This CDR3 spans 16 amino acids. V gave up 5 bases and J gave up 7 bases, with 20 bases separating them. CDR1 and CDR2 from the germline V gene are LNHDA and SQIVND (reference sequence).

The chain carries TRBV6-6 and TRBJ2-7; tentatively, D is TRBD2 (6 bases). The ends were cut back, 4 bases at V and 4 bases at J, with 11 bases in the middle. The V gene's germline CDR1 is MNHNY and CDR2 SVGAGI (reference sequence). This CDR3 comprises 13 residues. The CDR3 DNA sequence: TGTGCCAGCAGTTCCGGGGGAAGATACGAGCAGTACTTC. It yields the protein CASSSGGRYEQYF.

As DNA, the CDR3 is TGTGCCAGCAGCTTAAACGCGGCAGCCCCACCCCGTGGCTACACCTTC. This translates into CASSLNAAAPPRGYTF. The chain uses TRBV5-4 and TRBJ1-2; unclear D gene. Germline CDR1 is SGHNT and CDR2 is YYREEE (reference sequence). V lost 2 bases to trimming and J lost 7 bases, with 21 bases between them. The CDR3 runs 16 residues.

The rearrangement uses TRBV30 and TRBJ1-5, with 12 bases identical to TRBD1. The CDR3 has 15 amino acids. Germline assignment: CDR1 GTSNPN and CDR2 SVGIG (reference sequence). V lost 0 bases to trimming and J lost 7 bases; unmatched junction nucleotides: 4. CDR3 nucleotides: TGTGCCTGGAGTGTACGGGACAGGGGGCGGCAGCCCCAGCATTTT. Protein product: CAWSVRDRGRQPQHF.

V usage is TRBV19 and J usage is TRBJ2-1; 13 nucleotides agree with TRBD2. This CDR3 is 15 amino acids long. Trimming removed 3 bases from V and 6 bases from J; junction bases left unmatched: 2. Germline CDR1 LNHDA, CDR2 SQIVND (reference sequence). CDR3 residues: CASSMGLAGPNEQFF. CDR3 bases: TGTGCCAGTAGTATGGGACTAGCGGGACCCAATGAGCAGTTCTTC.

This sequence joins TRBV28 and TRBJ1-3; D gene unclear. Germline V CDR1 and CDR2: MDHEN, SYDVKM. CDR3 size: 15 residues. V was clipped by 5 bases and J by 0 bases, with 11 bases between them. The DNA for the CDR3 is TGTGCCAGCAGTCCCCCTGTGCACTCTGGAAACACCATATATTTT. Amino acid sequence: CASSPPVHSGNTIYF.

The chain combines TRBV19 with TRBJ2-7, with a weak D call TRBD1 (5 bases). Germline lookup yields CDR1 LNHDA and CDR2 SQIVND (reference sequence). Trimming took off 1 base at V and 4 bases at J, with 8 bases between the two ends. This CDR3 is built from 13 residues. The CDR3 loop reads CASSIGQSYEQYF. The CDR3 DNA reads TGTGCCAGTAGTATAGGACAGAGTTACGAGCAGTACTTC.

The chain recombines TRBV6-1 with TRBJ1-1; 9 bases are a match to TRBD1. This CDR3 spans 15 amino acids. The V gene's germline CDR1 is MNHNS and CDR2 SASEGT. Germline trimming cut 7 bases from V and 4 bases from J; bases unmatched to any gene: 10. The CDR3, as DNA: TGTGCCAGCACGACAGGGGGGAGGTTGACCACTGAAGCTTTCTTT. Its protein is CASTTGGRLTTEAFF.

In DNA form, the CDR3 reads TGTGCCACGAGGACAGAGAAAGAGACCCAGTACTTC. Its translation: CATRTEKETQYF. V and J are TRBV19 and TRBJ2-5, with D tentatively TRBD1 (6 bases). Germline-derived CDR1 and CDR2 are LNHDA and SQIVND (reference sequence). The CDR3 extends over 12 amino acids. The ends were cut back, 10 bases at V and 3 bases at J, with 12 bases in the middle.

The V and J genes are TRBV19 and TRBJ2-1; 9 nucleotides match TRBD2. CDR3 size: 16 residues. CDR1 and CDR2 (germline): LNHDA, SQIVND (reference sequence). V dropped 1 base and J dropped 5; count of bases not matched to a gene: 6. The DNA of the CDR3 is TGTGCCAGTAGTATAGTAGCGGGAGTAGTGCACAATGAGCAGTTCTTC. Translating gives CASSIVAGVVHNEQFF.

The rearrangement links TRBV5-4 to TRBJ2-5; 11 bases are a match to TRBD2. With V trimmed by 3 bases and J by 5 bases, 6 bases remained unmatched. The germline V gene has CDR1 SGHNT and CDR2 YYREEE (reference sequence). This CDR3 comprises 15 residues. CDR3 loop: CASSWGTSGGETQYF. In nucleotides, the CDR3 is TGTGCCAGCAGCTGGGGGACTAGCGGTGGGGAGACCCAGTACTTC.

CDR3 sequence: CASSPSWLQETQYF. The CDR3, as DNA: TGTGCCAGCAGCCCCTCCTGGCTTCAAGAGACCCAGTACTTC. The J gene is TRBJ2-5, the V gene TRBV27; D gene ambiguous. The length of the CDR3 is 14 residues. Per germline, CDR1 MNHEY and CDR2 SMNVEV (reference sequence). The ends were cut back, 6 bases at V and 2 bases at J, with 13 bases in the middle.

In its sample, this clone was seen once. The chain employs TRBV2 and TRBJ1-5; maybe TRBD1 (6 bases). Trimming stripped 6 bases from V and 0 bases from J, with 15 bases between. Germline V gene data show CDR1 as SNHLY and CDR2 as FYNNEI. The CDR3 consists of 16 residues. CDR3 residues: CASSGGTTYSNQPQHF. CDR3 nucleotide sequence: TGTGCCAGCAGCGGGGGGACAACTTATAGCAATCAGCCCCAGCATTTT.

This chain links TRBV19 with TRBJ2-1; the D is unclear. Per the germline V gene, CDR1 is LNHDA and CDR2 is SQIVND (reference sequence). This CDR3 comprises 13 residues. V lost 3 bases, J lost 6 bases, and 9 bases lay in between. CDR3 protein: CASSIPWGNEQFF. The CDR3 DNA reads as TGTGCCAGTAGTATCCCTTGGGGCAATGAGCAGTTCTTC.

CDR3 sequence reads: CASSQVGLAAYEQYF. DNA of the CDR3: TGTGCCAGCAGCCAGGTCGGACTAGCGGCCTACGAGCAGTACTTC. This chain connects TRBV11-2 to TRBJ2-7; TRBD2 agrees at 10 bases. Germline assignment: CDR1 SGHAT and CDR2 FQNNGV. Trimming removed 5 bases from V and 2 bases from J; junction bases left unmatched: 6. The CDR3 consists of 15 residues.

The genes are TRBV11-2 and TRBJ1-1; D not certain. V lost 8 bases and J lost 4, with 14 bases in between. The CDR3 has 13 amino acids. Germline CDR1 is SGHAT and CDR2 is FQNNGV. In DNA, the CDR3 is TGTGCCAGCGGAAAAACCCCCGTCACTGAAGCTTTCTTT. This codes for CASGKTPVTEAFF.

V gene TRBV27 combines with J gene TRBJ1-1; D remains unclear. This CDR3 has 13 residues. The ends were cut back, 7 bases at V and 4 bases at J, with 13 bases in the middle. Germline lookup yields CDR1 MNHEY and CDR2 SMNVEV (reference sequence). Here the CDR3 DNA reads TGTGCCAGCATTAACCGGGCCTCCACTGAAGCTTTCTTT. Residues: CASINRASTEAFF.